This T cell receptor beta chain was identified in a study of tumor-infiltrating lymphocytes in oesophageal squamous cell carcinoma. Germline V gives CDR1 SGHAT, CDR2 FQNNGV. Between the trimmed V and J ends, which lost 4 bases and 5 bases, there was a span of 14 bases. The CDR3 covers 14 residues. TCRdb processed the PCR reads anew with MiXCR; each CDR3 protein has one entry. The data show 15,000 to 19,000 distinct CDR3 sequences, about 54% seen once. Specimen: esophageal tumor tissue. The chain employs TRBV11-2 and TRBJ2-5, with D possibly being TRBD1 (6 bases). This TCR was recovered from a female donor with esophageal squamous cell carcinoma. CDR3 in amino acids: CASSSSGVSETQYF. CDR3 DNA: TGTGCCAGCAGCTCGTCAGGGGTGTCGGAGACCCAGTACTTC. Looking up the rest from reference TRBV11-2 and TRBJ2-5 gives the full variable domain: EAGVAQSPRYKIIEKRQSVAFWCNPISGHATLYWYQQILGQGPKLLIQFQNNGVVDDSQLPKDRFSAERLKGVDSTLKIQPAKLEDSAVYLCASSSSGVSETQYFGPGTRLLVL.